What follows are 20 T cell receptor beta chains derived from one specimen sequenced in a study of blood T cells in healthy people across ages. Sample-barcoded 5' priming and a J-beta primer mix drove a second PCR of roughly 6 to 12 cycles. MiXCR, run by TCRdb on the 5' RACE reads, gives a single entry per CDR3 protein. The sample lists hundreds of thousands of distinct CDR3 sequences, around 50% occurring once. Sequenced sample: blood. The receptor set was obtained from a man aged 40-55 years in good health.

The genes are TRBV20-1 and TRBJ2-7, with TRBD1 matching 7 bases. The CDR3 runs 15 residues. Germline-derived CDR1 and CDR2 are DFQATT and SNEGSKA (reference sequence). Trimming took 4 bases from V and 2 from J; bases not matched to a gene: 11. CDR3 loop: CSAKDDRDETYEQYF. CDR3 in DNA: TGCAGTGCTAAAGACGACAGGGATGAGACCTACGAGCAGTACTTC.

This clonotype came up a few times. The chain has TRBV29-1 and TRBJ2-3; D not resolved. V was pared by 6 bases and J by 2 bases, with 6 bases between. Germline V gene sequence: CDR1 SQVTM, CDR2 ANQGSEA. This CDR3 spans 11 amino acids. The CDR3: CSVGITDTQYF. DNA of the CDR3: TGCAGCGTGGGGATCACAGATACGCAGTATTTT.

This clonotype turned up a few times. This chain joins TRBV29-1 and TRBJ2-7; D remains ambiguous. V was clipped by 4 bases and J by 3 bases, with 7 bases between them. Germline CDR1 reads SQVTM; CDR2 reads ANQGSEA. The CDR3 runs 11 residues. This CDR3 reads CSVGTDYEQYF. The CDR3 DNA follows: TGCAGCGTTGGGACGGACTACGAGCAGTACTTC.

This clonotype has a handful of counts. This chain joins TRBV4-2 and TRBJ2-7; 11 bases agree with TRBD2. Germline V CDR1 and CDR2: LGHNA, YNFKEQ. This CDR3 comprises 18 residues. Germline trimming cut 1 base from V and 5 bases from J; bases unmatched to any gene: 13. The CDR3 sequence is CASSQGLAGLSSLHEQYF. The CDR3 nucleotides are TGTGCCAGCAGCCAAGGACTAGCGGGATTATCTTCTCTCCACGAGCAGTACTTC.

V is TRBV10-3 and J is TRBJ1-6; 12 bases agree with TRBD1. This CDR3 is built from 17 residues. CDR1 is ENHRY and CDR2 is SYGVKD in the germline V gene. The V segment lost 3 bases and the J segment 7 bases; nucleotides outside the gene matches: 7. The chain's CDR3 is CAISDPLGTGGNSPLHF. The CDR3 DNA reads TGTGCCATCAGTGACCCACTAGGGACAGGGGGCAATTCACCCCTCCACTTT.

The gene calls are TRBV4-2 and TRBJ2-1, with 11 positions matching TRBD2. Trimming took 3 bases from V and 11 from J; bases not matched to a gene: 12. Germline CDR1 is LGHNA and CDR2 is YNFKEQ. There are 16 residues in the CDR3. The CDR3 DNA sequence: TGTGCCAGCAGCCACGCAACTAGCGGGAGCCCAGTTCAGCAGTTCTTC. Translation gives CASSHATSGSPVQQFF.

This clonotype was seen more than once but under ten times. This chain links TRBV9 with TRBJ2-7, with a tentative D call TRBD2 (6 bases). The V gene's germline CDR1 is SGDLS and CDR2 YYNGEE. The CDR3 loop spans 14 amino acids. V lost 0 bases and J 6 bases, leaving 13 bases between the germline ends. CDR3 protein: CASSVGWLAPEQYF. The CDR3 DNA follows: TGTGCCAGCAGCGTAGGTTGGCTAGCGCCCGAGCAGTACTTC.

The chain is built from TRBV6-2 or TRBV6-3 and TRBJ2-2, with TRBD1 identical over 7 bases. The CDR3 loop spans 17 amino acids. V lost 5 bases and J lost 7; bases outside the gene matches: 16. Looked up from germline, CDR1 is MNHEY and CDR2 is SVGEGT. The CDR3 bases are TGTGCCAGCAGTCACCCGACAGGGCGGTTAACGAACGGGGAGCTGTTTTTT. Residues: CASSHPTGRLTNGELFF.

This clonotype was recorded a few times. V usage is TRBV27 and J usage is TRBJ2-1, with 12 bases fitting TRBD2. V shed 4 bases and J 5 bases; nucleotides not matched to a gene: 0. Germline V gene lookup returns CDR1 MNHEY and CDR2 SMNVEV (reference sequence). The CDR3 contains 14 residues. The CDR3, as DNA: TGTGCCAGCAGTTGGACTAGCGGGAACAATGAGCAGTTCTTC. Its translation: CASSWTSGNNEQFF.

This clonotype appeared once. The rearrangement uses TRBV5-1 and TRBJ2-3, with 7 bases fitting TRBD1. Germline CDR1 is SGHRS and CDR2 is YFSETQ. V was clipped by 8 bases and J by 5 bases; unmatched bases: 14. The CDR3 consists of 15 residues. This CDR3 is CASMGDSLLGDTQYF. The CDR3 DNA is TGCGCCAGTATGGGGGACAGCTTACTAGGAGATACGCAGTATTTT.

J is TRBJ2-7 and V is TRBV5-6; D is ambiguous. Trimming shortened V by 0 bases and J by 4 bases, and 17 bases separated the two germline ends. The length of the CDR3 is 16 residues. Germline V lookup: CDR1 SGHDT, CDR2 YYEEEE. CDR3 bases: TGTGCCAGCAGCTTGGAGGTAGCTTTCCGCCTTTACGAGCAGTACTTC. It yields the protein CASSLEVAFRLYEQYF.

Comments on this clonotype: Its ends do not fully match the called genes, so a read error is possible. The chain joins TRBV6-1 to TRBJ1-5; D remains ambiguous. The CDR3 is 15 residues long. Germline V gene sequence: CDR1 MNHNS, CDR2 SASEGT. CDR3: CVSSEREYSNQPQHF. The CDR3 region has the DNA TGTGTCAGCAGTGAGCGGGAATATAGCAATCAGCCCCAGCATTTT.

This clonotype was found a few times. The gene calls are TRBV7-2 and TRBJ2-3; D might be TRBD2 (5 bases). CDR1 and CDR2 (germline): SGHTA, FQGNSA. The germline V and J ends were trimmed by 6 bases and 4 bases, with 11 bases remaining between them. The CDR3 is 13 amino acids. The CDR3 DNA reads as TGTGCCAGCAGACAACTCGGGGCAGATACGCAGTATTTT. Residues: CASRQLGADTQYF. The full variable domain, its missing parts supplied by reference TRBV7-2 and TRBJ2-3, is GAGVSQSPSNKVTEKGKDVELRCDPISGHTALYWYRQSLGQGLEFLIYFQGNSAPDKSGLPSDRFSAERTGGSVSTLTIQRTQQEDSAVYLCASRQLGADTQYFGPGTRLTVL.

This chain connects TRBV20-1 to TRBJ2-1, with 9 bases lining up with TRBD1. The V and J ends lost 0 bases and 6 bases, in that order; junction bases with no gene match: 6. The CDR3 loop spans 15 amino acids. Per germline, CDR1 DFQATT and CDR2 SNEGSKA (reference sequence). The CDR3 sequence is CSAREQTGGINEQFF. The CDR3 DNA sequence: TGCAGTGCTAGAGAACAGACAGGGGGTATCAATGAGCAGTTCTTC.

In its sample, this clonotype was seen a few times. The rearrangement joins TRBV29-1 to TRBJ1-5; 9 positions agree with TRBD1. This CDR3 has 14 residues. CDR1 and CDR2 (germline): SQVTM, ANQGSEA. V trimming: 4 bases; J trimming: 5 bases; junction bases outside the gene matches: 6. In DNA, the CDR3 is TGCAGCGTTGCGCGGGACAGGGAGGATCAGCCCCAGCATTTT. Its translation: CSVARDREDQPQHF.

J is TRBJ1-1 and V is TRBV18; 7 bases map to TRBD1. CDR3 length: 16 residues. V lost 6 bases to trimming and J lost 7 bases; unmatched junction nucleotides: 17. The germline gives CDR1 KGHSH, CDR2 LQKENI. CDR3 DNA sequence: TGTGCCAGCTCCCTAACCCGGGACAGCGTGACACTTGAAGCTTTCTTT. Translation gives CASSLTRDSVTLEAFF.

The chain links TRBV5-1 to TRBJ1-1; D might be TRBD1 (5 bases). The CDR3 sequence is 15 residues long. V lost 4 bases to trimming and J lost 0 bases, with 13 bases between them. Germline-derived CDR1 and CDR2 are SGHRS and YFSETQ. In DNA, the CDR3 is TGCGCCAGCAGCGGGGACGGAATCATGAACACTGAAGCTTTCTTT. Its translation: CASSGDGIMNTEAFF. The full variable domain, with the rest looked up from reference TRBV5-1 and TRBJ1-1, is KAGVTQTPRYLIKTRGQQVTLSCSPISGHRSVSWYQQTPGQGLQFLFEYFSETQRNKGNFPGRFSGRQFSNSRSEMNVSTLELGDSALYLCASSGDGIMNTEAFFGQGTRLTVV.

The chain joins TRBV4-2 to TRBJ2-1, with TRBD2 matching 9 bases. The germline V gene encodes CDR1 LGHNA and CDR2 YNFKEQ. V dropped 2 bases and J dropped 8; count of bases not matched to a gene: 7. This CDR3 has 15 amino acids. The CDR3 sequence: CASSQIAGEADEQFF. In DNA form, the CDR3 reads TGTGCCAGCAGCCAAATAGCGGGAGAGGCGGATGAGCAGTTCTTC.

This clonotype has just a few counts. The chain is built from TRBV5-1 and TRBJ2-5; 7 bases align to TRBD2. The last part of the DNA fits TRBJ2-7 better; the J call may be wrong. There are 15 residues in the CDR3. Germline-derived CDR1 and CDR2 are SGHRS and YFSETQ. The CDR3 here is CASSSLPSGDYEQYF. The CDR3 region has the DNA TGCGCCAGCAGCTCACTTCCGAGCGGGGACTACGAGCAGTACTTC.

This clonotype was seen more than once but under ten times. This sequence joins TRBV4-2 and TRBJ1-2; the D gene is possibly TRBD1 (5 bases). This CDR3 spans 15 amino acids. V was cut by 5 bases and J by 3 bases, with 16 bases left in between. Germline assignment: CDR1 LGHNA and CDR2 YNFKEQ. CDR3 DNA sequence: TGTGCCAGCAGCTTAGGGGTAGGACCCGACTATGGCTACACCTTC. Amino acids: CASSLGVGPDYGYTF.